These 13 T cell receptor beta chains originate from one sample sequenced in a study of technical replicates of blood from several donors. Produced via immunoSEQ multiplex PCR; TCRdb's table is partial and in-frame only. Of some 60,000 clones in the sample, nearly 90% were seen once. The sequencing input was PBMCs. These receptors came from a human donor in good health. Some clones in this sample may be carry-over from other donors' samples.

By proportion, this clone is medium-sized. The gene calls are TRBV13 and TRBJ2-1; 7 bases line up with TRBD2. V was pared by 1 base and J by 3 bases, with 3 bases of the junction left unmatched. The CDR3 covers 15 residues. Germline V gene data show CDR1 as PRHDT and CDR2 as FYEKMQ (reference sequence). DNA of the CDR3: TGTGCCAGCAGCTTAGAGGGAGGGGACTACAATGAGCAGTTCTTC. Protein product: CASSLEGGDYNEQFF. The full variable domain, in which reference TRBV13 and TRBJ2-1 provide the parts outside the CDR3, is AAGVIQSPRHLIKEKRETATLKCYPIPRHDTVYWYQQGPGQDPQFLISFYEKMQSDKGSIPDRFSAQQFSDYHSELNMSSLELGDSALYFCASSLEGGDYNEQFFGPGTRLTVL.

The rearrangement links TRBV25-1 to TRBJ2-7; perhaps TRBD2 as D (5 bases). The CDR3 runs 15 residues. The V gene lost 1 base and the J gene lost 2 bases, with 12 bases spanning the gap. Germline loops: CDR1 MGHDK, CDR2 SYGVNS. CDR3 sequence: CASSESRVGAYEQYF. The CDR3 nucleotides read TGTGCCAGCAGTGAATCGAGGGTTGGGGCCTACGAGCAGTACTTC.

As for this clone: Other DNA sequences of this sample code for an identical CDR3. This chain connects TRBV6-5 to TRBJ1-3, with a tentative D call TRBD1 (5 bases). V shed 6 bases and J shed 1 base, with 13 bases lying between them. Germline lookup yields CDR1 MNHEY and CDR2 SVGAGI. CDR3 size: 15 residues. The CDR3 bases are TGTGCCAGCAGCCGTGACAGTAGTTCTGGAAACACCATATATTTT. This sequence encodes CASSRDSSSGNTIYF.

The CDR3 DNA follows: TGTGCCAGTCCGACTAGCGGGCCAGCCTACGAGCAGTACTTC. Protein sequence: CASPTSGPAYEQYF. The gene calls are TRBV6-4 and TRBJ2-7; TRBD2 aligns across 10 bases. This CDR3 spans 14 amino acids. Trimming took 9 bases from V and 2 from J; bases not matched to a gene: 7. Germline values: CDR1 MRHNA, CDR2 SNTAGT.

The genes are TRBV19 and TRBJ2-5, with 14 bases fitting TRBD2. Germline CDR1 and CDR2: LNHDA and SQIVND (reference sequence). The CDR3 length is 14 residues. V was pared by 6 bases and J by 5 bases, with 2 bases of the junction left unmatched. The CDR3 spells CASSRLAGGETQYF. The DNA of the CDR3 is TGTGCCAGTAGCAGACTAGCGGGGGGGGAGACCCAGTACTTC. Drawing the rest from reference TRBV19 and TRBJ2-5, the complete variable domain is DGGITQSPKYLFRKEGQNVTLSCEQNLNHDAMYWYRQDPGQGLRLIYYSQIVNDFQKGDIAEGYSVSREKKESFPLTVTSAQKNPTAFYLCASSRLAGGETQYFGPGTRLLVL.

The chain uses TRBV6-6 and TRBJ2-3; tentative D call: TRBD1 (5 bases). The CDR3 runs 14 residues. Germline V lookup: CDR1 MNHNY, CDR2 SVGAGI (reference sequence). Between the trimmed V and J ends, which lost 6 bases and 2 bases, there was a span of 12 bases. CDR3 loop: CASRPQGLTDTQYF. The CDR3 nucleotides read TGTGCCAGCAGACCTCAGGGCCTCACAGATACGCAGTATTTT.

The chain couples TRBV15 to TRBJ1-4; D ambiguous. The V gene lost 0 bases and the J gene lost 0 bases, with 5 bases spanning the gap. CDR3 size: 15 residues. CDR1 and CDR2 from the germline V gene are LNHNV and YYDKDF (reference sequence). The CDR3 sequence is CATSRDLSTNEKLFF. CDR3 sequence (DNA): TGTGCCACCAGCAGAGATTTATCAACTAATGAAAAACTGTTTTTT.

V gene TRBV7-2 combines with J gene TRBJ1-3, with 7 bases identical to TRBD1. The CDR3 is 17 residues long. Trimming took 2 bases from V and 8 from J; bases not matched to a gene: 15. CDR1 SGHTA and CDR2 FQGNSA come from the germline V gene. In nucleotides, the CDR3 is TGTGCCAGCAGCTTAAGGGGGCAGGGCCAACTTCGGGACACCATATATTTT. Translated: CASSLRGQGQLRDTIYF.

This clone was detected once. The chain carries TRBV7-2 and TRBJ2-3; D may be TRBD2 (5 bases). The V gene lost 7 bases and the J gene lost 2 bases, with 16 bases spanning the gap. This CDR3 region has 15 residues. Germline V CDR1 and CDR2: SGHTA, FQGNSA. The CDR3 here is CASTLVDYSTDTQYF. CDR3 coding DNA: TGTGCCAGCACTTTAGTAGACTATTCCACAGATACGCAGTATTTT.

The J gene is TRBJ2-1, the V gene TRBV27, with 7 positions matching TRBD2. Germline CDR1 reads MNHEY; CDR2 reads SMNVEV (reference sequence). The junction had 4 bases not matched to a gene; V was cut back by 8 bases and J by 3 bases. This CDR3 contains 13 residues. CDR3 DNA: TGTGCCAGCCCGCCGGGAGGCTACAATGAGCAGTTCTTC. Translating gives CASPPGGYNEQFF.

In this sample, this clone turned up once. J is TRBJ2-1 and V is TRBV6-5; 9 bases map to TRBD2. This CDR3 comprises 15 residues. From germline, CDR1 is MNHEY and CDR2 SVGAGI. J gave up 8 bases and V 0 bases, and 5 bases lay outside the gene matches. The CDR3 DNA reads TGTGCCAGCAGTTACTCTATCGGACTAGCGCATGAGCAGTTCTTC. Protein sequence: CASSYSIGLAHEQFF.

The chain employs TRBV4-1 and TRBJ2-6; no firm D call. The CDR3 is made up of 16 amino acids. Germline V CDR1 and CDR2: MGHRA, YSYEKL. The ends were cut back, 1 base at V and 2 bases at J, with 9 bases in the middle. CDR3 amino acids: CASSQVLGAGANVLTF. The CDR3 DNA reads as TGCGCCAGCAGCCAAGTTCTTGGAGCTGGGGCCAACGTCCTGACTTTC.

The chain uses TRBV5-1 and TRBJ2-3; TRBD1 matches 7 bases. Germline trimming cut 3 bases from V and 6 bases from J; bases unmatched to any gene: 7. This CDR3 contains 14 residues. Germline V gene sequence: CDR1 SGHRS, CDR2 YFSETQ. CDR3 DNA: TGCGCCAGCAGCTCCGGAAGACAGGGCGATACGCAGTATTTT. Amino acids: CASSSGRQGDTQYF.